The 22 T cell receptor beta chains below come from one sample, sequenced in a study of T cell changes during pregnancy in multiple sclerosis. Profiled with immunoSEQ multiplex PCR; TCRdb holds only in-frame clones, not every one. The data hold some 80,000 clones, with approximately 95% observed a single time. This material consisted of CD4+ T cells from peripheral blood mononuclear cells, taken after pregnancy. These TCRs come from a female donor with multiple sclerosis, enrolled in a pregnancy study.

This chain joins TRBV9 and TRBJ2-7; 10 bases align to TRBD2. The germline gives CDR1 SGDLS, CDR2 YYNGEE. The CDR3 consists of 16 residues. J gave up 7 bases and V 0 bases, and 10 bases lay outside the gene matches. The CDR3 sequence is CASSVAEAGGRQEQYF. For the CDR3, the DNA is TGTGCCAGCAGCGTAGCTGAAGCGGGAGGGCGCCAGGAGCAGTACTTC. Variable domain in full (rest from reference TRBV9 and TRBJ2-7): DSGVTQTPKHLITATGQRVTLRCSPRSGDLSVYWYQQSLDQGLQFLIQYYNGEERAKGNILERFSAQQFPDLHSELNLSSLELGDSALYFCASSVAEAGGRQEQYFGPGTRLTVT.

CDR3: CASSSPLAGVRNEQFF. CDR3 sequence (DNA): TGTGCCAGCAGTTCCCCCCTAGCGGGAGTACGCAATGAGCAGTTCTTC. The J gene is TRBJ2-1, the V gene TRBV27; 10 bases are a match to TRBD2. This CDR3 has 16 amino acids. Germline CDR1 and CDR2: MNHEY and SMNVEV (reference sequence). The trim removed 4 bases at V and 6 bases at J, leaving 9 bases unmatched.

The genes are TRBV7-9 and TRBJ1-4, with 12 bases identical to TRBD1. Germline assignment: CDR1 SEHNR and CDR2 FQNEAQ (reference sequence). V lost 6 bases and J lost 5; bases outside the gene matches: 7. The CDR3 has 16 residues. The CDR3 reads CASSQPGTGGNEKLFF. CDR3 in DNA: TGTGCCAGCAGTCAGCCGGGGACAGGGGGCAATGAAAAACTGTTTTTT.

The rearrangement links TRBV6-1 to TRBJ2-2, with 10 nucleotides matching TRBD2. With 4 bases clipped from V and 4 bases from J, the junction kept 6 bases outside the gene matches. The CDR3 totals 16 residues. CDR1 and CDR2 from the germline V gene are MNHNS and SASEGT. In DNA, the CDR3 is TGTGCCAGCAGTGCTCCTGTAGCGGGAGGCACCGGGGAGCTGTTTTTT. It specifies CASSAPVAGGTGELFF.

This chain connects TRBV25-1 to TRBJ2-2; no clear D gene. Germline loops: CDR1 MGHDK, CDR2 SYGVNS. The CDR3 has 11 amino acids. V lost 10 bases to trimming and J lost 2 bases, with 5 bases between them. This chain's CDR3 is CATTNTGELFF. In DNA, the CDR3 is TGTGCCACCACTAACACCGGGGAGCTGTTTTTT. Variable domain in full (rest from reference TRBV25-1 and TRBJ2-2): EADIYQTPRYLVIGTGKKITLECSQTMGHDKMYWYQQDPGMELHLIHYSYGVNSTEKGDLSSESTVSRIRTEHFPLTLESARPSHTSQYLCATTNTGELFFGEGSRLTVL.

CDR3 bases: TGTGCCAGCAGACCTAGCGGGAGTAGGACAGATACGCAGTATTTT. This codes for CASRPSGSRTDTQYF. This chain joins TRBV6-5 and TRBJ2-3; 10 nucleotides agree with TRBD2. The CDR3 sequence is 15 residues long. With V trimmed by 6 bases and J by 3 bases, 6 bases remained unmatched. CDR1 is MNHEY, CDR2 SVGAGI, per germline.

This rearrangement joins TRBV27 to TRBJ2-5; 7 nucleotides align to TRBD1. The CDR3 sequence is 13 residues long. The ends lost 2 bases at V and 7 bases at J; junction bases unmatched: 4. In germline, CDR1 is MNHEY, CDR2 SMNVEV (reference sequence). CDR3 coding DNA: TGTGCCAGCAGTTTAGGACAGGTAGCGACCCAGTACTTC. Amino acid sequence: CASSLGQVATQYF.

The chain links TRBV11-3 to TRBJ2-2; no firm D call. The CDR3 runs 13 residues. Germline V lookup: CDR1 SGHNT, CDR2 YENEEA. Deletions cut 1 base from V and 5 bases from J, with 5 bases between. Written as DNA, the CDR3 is TGTGCCAGCAGCTTAGCGAGGACCGGGGAGCTGTTTTTT. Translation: CASSLARTGELFF.

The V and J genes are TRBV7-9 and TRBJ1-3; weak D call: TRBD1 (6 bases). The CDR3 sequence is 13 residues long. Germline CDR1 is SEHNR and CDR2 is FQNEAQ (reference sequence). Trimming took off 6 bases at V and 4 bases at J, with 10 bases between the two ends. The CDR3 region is CASRVGAGNTIYF. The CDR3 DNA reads TGTGCCAGCAGGGTGGGGGCCGGAAACACCATATATTTT. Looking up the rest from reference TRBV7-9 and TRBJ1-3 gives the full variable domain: DTGVSQNPRHKITKRGQNVTFRCDPISEHNRLYWYRQTLGQGPEFLTYFQNEAQLEKSRLLSDRFSAERPKGSFSTLEIQRTEQGDSAMYLCASRVGAGNTIYFGEGSWLTVV.

The CDR3 region has the DNA TGTGCCAGTAGTAACCTATTCTCCTACGAGCAGTACTTC. The encoded protein is CASSNLFSYEQYF. The J gene is TRBJ2-7, the V gene TRBV19, with D unclear. The CDR3 totals 13 residues. Trimming removed 4 bases at V and 0 bases at J, with 7 bases between. Looked up from germline, CDR1 is LNHDA and CDR2 is SQIVND (reference sequence).

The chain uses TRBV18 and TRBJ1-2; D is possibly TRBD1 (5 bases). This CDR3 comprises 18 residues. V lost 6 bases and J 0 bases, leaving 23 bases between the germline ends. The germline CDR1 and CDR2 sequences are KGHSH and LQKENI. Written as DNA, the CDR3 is TGTGCCAGCTCGCCCGCCGGGACTAGCGGGGCCGCTAACTATGGCTACACCTTC. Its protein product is CASSPAGTSGAANYGYTF.

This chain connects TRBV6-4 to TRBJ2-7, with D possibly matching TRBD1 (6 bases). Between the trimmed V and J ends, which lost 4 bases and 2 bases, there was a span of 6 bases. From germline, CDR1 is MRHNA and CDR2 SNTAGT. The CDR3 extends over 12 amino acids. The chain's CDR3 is CASSGTAYEQYF. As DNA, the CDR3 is TGTGCCAGCAGTGGGACAGCCTACGAGCAGTACTTC.

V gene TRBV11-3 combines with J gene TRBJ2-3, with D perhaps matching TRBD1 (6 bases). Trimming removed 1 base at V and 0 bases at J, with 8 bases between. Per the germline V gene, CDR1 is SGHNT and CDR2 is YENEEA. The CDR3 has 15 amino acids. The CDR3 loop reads CASSLGQGSTDTQYF. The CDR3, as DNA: TGTGCCAGCAGCTTAGGCCAGGGGAGCACAGATACGCAGTATTTT.

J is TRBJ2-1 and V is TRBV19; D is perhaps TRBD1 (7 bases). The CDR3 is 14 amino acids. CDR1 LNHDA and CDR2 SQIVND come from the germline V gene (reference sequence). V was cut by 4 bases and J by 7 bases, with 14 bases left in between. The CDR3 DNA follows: TGTGCCAGTAGTAAAGGGGGCGCGGGGAATGAGCAGTTCTTC. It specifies CASSKGGAGNEQFF.

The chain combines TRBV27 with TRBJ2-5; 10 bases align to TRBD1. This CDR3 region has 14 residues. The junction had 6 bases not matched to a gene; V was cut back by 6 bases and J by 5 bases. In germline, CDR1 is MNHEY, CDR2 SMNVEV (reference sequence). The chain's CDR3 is CASRRQGALETQYF. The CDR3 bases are TGTGCCAGCAGAAGACAGGGGGCCCTCGAGACCCAGTACTTC.

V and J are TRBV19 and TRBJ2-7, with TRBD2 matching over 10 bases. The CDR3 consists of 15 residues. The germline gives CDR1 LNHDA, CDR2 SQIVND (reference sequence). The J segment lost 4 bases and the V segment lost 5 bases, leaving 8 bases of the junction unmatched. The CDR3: CASSLTASGSYEQYF. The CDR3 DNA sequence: TGTGCCAGTAGTCTAACGGCTAGCGGGAGTTACGAGCAGTACTTC.

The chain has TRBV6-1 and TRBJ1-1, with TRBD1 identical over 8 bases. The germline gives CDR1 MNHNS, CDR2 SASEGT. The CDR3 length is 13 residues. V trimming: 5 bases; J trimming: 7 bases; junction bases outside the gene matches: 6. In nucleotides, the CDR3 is TGTGCCAGCAGTCTTGGACAGGGCAGTGAAGCTTTCTTT. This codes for CASSLGQGSEAFF.

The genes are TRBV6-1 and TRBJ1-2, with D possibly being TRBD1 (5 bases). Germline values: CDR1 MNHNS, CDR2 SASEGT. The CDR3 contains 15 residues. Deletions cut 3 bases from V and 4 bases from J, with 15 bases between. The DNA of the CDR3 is TGTGCCAGCAGTGAGACTTGGGGCAGTCGCTATGGCTACACCTTC. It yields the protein CASSETWGSRYGYTF.

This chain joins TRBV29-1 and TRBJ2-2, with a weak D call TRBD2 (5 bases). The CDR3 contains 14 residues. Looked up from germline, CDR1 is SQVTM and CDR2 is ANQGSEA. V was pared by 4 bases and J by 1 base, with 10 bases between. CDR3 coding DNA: TGCAGCGTTGTCGGAGCGGTGAACACCGGGGAGCTGTTTTTT. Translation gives CSVVGAVNTGELFF.

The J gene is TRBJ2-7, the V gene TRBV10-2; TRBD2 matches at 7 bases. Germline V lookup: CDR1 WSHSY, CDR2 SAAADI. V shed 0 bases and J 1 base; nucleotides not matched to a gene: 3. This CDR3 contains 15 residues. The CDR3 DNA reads TGCGCCAGCAGTGAGTCTGGACTAGAATCCTACGAGCAGTACTTC. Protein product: CASSESGLESYEQYF.

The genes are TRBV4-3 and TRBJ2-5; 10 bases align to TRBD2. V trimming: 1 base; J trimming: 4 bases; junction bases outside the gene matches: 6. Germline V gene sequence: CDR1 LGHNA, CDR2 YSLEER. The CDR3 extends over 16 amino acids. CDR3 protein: CASSQGELAGGETQYF. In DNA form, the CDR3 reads TGCGCCAGCAGCCAAGGAGAGTTAGCGGGAGGAGAGACCCAGTACTTC.

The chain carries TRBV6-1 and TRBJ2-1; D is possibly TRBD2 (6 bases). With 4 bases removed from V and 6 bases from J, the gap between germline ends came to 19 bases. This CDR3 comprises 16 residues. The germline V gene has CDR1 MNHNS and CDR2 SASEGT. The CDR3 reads CASSGRPGEVFNEQFF. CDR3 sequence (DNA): TGTGCCAGCAGTGGACGCCCGGGGGAGGTATTCAATGAGCAGTTCTTC.